The following is a TCR beta chain sequence with its context. Its antigen is unidentified. Sorted populations all exceeded 95% purity. The data are from a study of beta chain features in type 1 diabetes. Study conclusions and caveats: There was a moderate but significant shortening of TCRB CDR3s in all four CD4+ subsets of Type 1 diabetes patients. Fewer insertions but more deletions were seen at VDJ junctions in type 1 diabetes patients. There was a possibility that cDNA sequencing over-represented cells with high TCR expression.

Every isolated RNA sample was fully reverse transcribed, so sequencing captured expressed TCRB transcripts. Profiled with immunoSEQ multiplex PCR; TCRdb holds only in-frame clones, not every one. Here the sample spans some 5,000 clones, 70% to 80% being singletons. The CDR3 runs to 15 residues. V lost 5 bases, J lost 0 bases, and 17 bases lay in between. Germline-derived CDR1 and CDR2 are SQVTM and ANQGSEA. The chain combines TRBV29-1 with TRBJ2-7; D is unresolved. The specimen sequenced was Tregs from blood. The receptor was derived from a man aged 18 to 29 in good health. As DNA, the CDR3 is TGCAGCGTTAATGGAGAGGAGACCCTCTCCTACGAGCAGTACTTC. As protein: CSVNGEETLSYEQYF.